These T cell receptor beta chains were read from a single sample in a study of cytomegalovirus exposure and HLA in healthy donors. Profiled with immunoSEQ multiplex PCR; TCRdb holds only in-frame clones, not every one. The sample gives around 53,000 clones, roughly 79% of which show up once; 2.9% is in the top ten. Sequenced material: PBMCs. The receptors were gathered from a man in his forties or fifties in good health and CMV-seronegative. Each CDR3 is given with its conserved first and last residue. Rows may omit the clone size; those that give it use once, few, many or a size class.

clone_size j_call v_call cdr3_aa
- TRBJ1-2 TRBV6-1 CASSEARGGGMVNYGYTF
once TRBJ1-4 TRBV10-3 CAISESSGGGNEKLFF
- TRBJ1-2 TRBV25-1 CASSYGLQDGYTF
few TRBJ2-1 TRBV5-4 CASGQSSYNEQFF
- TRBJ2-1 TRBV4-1 CASRQGFNEQFF
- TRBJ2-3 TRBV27 CASRGSSTDTQYF
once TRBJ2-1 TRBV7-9 CASSAGGSYNEQFF
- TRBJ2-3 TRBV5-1 CASSPGHASTDTQYF
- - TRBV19 CASSTGTGVYEQYF
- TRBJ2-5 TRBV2 CASSRGETQYF
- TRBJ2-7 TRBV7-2 CASSGQFTYEQYF
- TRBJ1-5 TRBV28 CASSSGSRGSNQPQHF
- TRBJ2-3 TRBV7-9 CASSAVRAPDTQYF
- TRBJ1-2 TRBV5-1 CASSVTGDGYTF
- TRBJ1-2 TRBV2 CASTGHGYTF
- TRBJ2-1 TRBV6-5 CASSYFVAGGPSEQFF
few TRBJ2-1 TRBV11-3 CASSPQGTTHNEQFF
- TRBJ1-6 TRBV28 CASSGTGRESPLHF
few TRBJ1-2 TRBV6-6 CASSYSGQGDYGYTF
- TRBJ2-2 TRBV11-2 CASSFSPLGSGVSTGELFF
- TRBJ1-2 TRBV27 CASSFKLTGIGGYTF
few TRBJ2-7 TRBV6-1 CASSRQGQYF
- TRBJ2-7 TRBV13 CASSRRQGAYEQYF
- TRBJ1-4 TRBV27 CASSLGVATNEKLFF
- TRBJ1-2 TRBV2 CASSSGQGTYGYTF
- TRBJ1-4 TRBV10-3 CAISPRGGEKLFF
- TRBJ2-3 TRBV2 CASSPSGGVMGTDTQYF
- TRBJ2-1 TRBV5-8 CASSDRGSSYNEQFF
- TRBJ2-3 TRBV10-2 CASRAGGPDTQYF
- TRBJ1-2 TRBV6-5 CASSPGRYEGYTF
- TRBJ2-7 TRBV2 CASTPRLQNYEQYF
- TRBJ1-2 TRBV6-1 CASSEVRGLGGYTF
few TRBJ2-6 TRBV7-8 CASSHRQGSGANVLTF
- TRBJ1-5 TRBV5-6 CASSSQTGYQPQHF
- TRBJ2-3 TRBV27 CASSLSLLMGQGTDTQYF
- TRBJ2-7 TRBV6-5 CASRSLANEQYF
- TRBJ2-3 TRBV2 CASSEGEGDTQYF
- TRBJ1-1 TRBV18 CASSPAQAMNTEAFF
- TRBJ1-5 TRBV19 CASTAWGQGMNQPQHF
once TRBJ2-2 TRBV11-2 CASRGEAGELFF
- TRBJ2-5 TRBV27 CASSFLNGVQETQYF
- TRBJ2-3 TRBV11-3 CASSPGGVSTDTQYF
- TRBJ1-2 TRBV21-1 CASSKDGAGPVGYGYTF
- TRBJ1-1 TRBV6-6 CASRPGQGKGEAFF
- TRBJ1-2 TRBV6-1 CASRGIRDYGYTF
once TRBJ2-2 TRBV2 CASSEAWHLNTGELFF
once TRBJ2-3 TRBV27 CASSSLSDSRTDTQYF